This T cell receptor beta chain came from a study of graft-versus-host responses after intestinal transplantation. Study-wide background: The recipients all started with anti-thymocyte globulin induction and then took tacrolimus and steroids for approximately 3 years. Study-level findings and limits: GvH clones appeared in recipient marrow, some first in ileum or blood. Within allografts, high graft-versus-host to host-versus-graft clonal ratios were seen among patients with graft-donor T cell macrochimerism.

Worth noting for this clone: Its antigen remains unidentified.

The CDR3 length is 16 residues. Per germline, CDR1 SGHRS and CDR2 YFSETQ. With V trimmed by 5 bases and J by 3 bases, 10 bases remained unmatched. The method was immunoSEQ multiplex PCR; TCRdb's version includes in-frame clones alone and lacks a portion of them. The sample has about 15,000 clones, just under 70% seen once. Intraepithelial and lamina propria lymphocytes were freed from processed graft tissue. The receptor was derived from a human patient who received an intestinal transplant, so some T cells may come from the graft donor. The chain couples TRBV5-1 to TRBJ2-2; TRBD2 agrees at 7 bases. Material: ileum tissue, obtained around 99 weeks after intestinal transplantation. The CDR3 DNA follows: TGCGCCAGCAGTGGCGGGAGAGACCCATACACCGGGGAGCTGTTTTTT. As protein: CASSGGRDPYTGELFF.